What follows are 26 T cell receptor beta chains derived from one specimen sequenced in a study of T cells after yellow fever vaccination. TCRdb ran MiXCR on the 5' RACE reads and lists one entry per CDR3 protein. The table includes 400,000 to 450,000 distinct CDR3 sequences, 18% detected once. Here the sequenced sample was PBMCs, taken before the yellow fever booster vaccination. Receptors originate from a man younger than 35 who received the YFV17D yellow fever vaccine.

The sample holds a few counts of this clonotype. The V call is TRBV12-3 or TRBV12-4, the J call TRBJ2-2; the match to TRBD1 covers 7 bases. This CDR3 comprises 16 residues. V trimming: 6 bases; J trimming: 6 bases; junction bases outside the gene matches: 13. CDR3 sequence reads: CASSIQGTSQAGELFF. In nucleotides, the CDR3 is TGTGCCAGCAGCATACAGGGGACCTCCCAGGCCGGGGAGCTGTTTTTT.

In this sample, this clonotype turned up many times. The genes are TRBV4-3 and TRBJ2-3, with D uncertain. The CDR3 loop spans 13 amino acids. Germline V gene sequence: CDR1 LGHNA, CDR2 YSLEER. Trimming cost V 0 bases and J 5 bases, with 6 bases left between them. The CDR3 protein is CASSQDTVDTQYF. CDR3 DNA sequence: TGCGCCAGCAGCCAAGACACGGTAGATACGCAGTATTTT.

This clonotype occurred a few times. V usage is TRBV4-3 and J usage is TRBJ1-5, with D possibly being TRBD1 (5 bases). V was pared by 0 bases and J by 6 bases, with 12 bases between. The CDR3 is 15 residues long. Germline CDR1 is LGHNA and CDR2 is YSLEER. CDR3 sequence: CASSQDQTGTQPQHF. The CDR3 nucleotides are TGCGCCAGCAGCCAAGATCAAACGGGGACTCAGCCCCAGCATTTT.

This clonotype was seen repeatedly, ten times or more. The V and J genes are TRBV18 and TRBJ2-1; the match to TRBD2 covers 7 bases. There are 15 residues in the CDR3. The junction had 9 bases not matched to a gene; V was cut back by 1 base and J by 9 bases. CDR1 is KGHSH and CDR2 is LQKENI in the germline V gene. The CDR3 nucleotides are TGTGCCAGCTCACCACGTCGGGCGTTAGCGGGTGAGCAGTTCTTC. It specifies CASSPRRALAGEQFF.

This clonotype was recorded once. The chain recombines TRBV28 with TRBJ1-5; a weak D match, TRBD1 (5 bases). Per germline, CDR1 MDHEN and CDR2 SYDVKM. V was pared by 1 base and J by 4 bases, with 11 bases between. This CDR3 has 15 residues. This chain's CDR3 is CASSLSAGTNQPQHF. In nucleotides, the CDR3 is TGTGCCAGCAGTTTATCGGCAGGGACGAATCAGCCCCAGCATTTT.

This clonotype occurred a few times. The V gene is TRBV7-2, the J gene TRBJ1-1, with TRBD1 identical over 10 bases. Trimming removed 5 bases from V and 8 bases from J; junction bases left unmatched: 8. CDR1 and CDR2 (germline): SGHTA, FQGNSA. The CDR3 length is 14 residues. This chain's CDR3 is CASSPTGGMLEAFF. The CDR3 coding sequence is TGTGCCAGCAGCCCGACAGGGGGCATGTTAGAAGCTTTCTTT.

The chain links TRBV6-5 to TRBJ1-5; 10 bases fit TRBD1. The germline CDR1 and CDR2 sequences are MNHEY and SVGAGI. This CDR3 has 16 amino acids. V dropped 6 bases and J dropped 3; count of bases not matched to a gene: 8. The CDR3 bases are TGTGCCAGCAGAGCTGGGGACAGGGGTCCCAATCAGCCCCAGCATTTT. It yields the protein CASRAGDRGPNQPQHF.

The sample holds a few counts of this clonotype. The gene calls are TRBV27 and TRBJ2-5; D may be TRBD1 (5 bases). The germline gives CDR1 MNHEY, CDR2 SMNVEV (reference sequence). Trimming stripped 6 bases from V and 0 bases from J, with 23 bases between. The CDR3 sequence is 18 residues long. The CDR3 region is CASRSPPRGEGYQETQYF. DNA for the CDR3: TGTGCCAGCAGAAGCCCGCCTAGGGGCGAAGGGTACCAAGAGACCCAGTACTTC.

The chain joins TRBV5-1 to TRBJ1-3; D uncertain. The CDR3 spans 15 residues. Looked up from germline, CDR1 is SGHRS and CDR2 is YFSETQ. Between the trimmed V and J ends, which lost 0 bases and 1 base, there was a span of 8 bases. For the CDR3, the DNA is TGCGCCAGCAGCTTGGCCGGATCTTCTGGAAACACCATATATTTT. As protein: CASSLAGSSGNTIYF.

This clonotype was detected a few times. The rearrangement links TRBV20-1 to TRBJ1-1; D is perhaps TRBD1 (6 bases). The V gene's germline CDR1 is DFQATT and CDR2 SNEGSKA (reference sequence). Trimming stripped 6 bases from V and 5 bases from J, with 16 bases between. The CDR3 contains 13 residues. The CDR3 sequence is CSARAGAGTEAFF. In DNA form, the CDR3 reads TGCAGTGCCCGGGCAGGGGCAGGGACTGAAGCTTTCTTT.

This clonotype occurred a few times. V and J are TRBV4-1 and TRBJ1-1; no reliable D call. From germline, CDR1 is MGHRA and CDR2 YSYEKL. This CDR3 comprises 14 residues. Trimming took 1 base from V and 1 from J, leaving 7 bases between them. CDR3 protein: CASSQGSGNTEAFF. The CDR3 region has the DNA TGCGCCAGCAGCCAAGGTTCGGGGAACACTGAAGCTTTCTTT.

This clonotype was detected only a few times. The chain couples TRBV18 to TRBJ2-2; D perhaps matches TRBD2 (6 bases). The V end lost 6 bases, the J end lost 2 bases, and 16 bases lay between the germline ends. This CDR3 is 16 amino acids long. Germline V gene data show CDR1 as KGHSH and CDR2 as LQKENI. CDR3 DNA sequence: TGTGCCAGCTCTCCTTGGGCAGGACTAAACACCGGGGAGCTGTTTTTT. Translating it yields CASSPWAGLNTGELFF.

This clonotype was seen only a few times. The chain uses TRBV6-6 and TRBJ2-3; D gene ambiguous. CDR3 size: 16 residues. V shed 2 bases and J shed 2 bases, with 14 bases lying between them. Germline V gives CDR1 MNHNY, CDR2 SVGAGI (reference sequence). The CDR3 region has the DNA TGTGCCAGCAGTTACGGTCTAGTGAGAATCACAGATACGCAGTATTTT. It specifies CASSYGLVRITDTQYF.

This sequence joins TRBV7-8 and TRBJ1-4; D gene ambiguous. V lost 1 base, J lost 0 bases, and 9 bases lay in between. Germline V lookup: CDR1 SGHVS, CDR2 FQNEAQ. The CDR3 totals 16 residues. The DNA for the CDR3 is TGTGCCAGCAGCTTAGGGGAGGCCACAACTAATGAAAAACTGTTTTTT. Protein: CASSLGEATTNEKLFF.

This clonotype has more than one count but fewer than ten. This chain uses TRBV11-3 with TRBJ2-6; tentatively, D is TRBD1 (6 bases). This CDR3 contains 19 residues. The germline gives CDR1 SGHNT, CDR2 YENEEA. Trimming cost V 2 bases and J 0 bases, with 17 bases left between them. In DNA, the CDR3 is TGTGCCAGCAGCTTAATTCTCGGACAGACAGCCTCTGGGGCCAACGTCCTGACTTTC. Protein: CASSLILGQTASGANVLTF.

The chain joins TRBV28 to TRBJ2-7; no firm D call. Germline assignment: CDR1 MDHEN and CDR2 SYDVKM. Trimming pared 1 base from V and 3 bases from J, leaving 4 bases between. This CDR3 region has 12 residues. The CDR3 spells CASSLSGYEQYV. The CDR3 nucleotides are TGTGCCAGCAGTTTATCGGGCTACGAGCAGTACGTC.

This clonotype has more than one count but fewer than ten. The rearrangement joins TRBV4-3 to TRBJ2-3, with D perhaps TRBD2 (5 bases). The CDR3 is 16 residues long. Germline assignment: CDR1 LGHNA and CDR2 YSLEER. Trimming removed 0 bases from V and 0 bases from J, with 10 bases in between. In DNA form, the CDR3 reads TGCGCCAGCAGCCAAGATCGGGGAACTAGCACAGATACGCAGTATTTT. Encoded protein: CASSQDRGTSTDTQYF.

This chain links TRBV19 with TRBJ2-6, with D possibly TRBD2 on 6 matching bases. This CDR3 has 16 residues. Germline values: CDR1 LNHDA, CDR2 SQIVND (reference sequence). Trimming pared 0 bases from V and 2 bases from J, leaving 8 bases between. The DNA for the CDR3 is TGTGCCAGTAGTATAGAGGGGAGGCCTGGGGCCAACGTCCTGACTTTC. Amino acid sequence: CASSIEGRPGANVLTF.

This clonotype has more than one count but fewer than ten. The CDR3 DNA sequence: TGTGCCAGCAGCCAACTTAGCGGGGGGAGAACAGATACGCAGTATTTT. Translating it yields CASSQLSGGRTDTQYF. This chain uses TRBV4-2 with TRBJ2-3; TRBD2 matches at 10 bases. Germline V gene sequence: CDR1 LGHNA, CDR2 YNFKEQ. With 2 bases clipped from V and 3 bases from J, the junction kept 5 bases outside the gene matches. This CDR3 comprises 16 residues.

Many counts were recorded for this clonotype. CDR3 sequence reads: CASSPGLAGFYNEQFF. CDR3 nucleotide sequence: TGTGCCAGCAGCCCGGGACTAGCGGGCTTCTACAATGAGCAGTTCTTC. The rearrangement links TRBV7-9 to TRBJ2-1, with 12 bases matching TRBD2. The trim removed 5 bases at V and 3 bases at J, leaving 5 bases unmatched. The CDR3 covers 16 residues. Germline CDR1 reads SEHNR; CDR2 reads FQNEAQ (reference sequence).

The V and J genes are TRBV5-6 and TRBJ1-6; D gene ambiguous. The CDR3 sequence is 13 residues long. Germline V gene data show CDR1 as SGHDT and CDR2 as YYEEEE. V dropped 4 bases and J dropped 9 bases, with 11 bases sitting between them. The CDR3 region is CASSIPGVSPLHF. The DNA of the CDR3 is TGTGCCAGCAGCATCCCCGGAGTTTCACCCCTCCACTTT. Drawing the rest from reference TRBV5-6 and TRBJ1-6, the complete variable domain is DAGVTQSPTHLIKTRGQQVTLRCSPKSGHDTVSWYQQALGQGPQFIFQYYEEEERQRGNFPDRFSGHQFPNYSSELNVNALLLGDSALYLCASSIPGVSPLHFGNGTRLTVT.

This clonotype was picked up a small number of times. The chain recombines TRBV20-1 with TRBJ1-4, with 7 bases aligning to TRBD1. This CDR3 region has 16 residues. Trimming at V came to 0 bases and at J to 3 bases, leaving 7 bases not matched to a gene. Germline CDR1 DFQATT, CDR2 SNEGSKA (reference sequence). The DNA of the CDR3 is TGCAGTGCTAGAGATCTTACAGGGGATGCTAATGAAAAACTGTTTTTT. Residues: CSARDLTGDANEKLFF.

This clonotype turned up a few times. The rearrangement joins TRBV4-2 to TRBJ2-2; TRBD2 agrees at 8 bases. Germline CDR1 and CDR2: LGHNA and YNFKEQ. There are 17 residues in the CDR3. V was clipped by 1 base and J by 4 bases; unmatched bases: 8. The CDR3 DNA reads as TGTGCCAGCAGCCAAGGCGACAGCGGGGGCTTCACCGGGGAGCTGTTTTTT. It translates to CASSQGDSGGFTGELFF.

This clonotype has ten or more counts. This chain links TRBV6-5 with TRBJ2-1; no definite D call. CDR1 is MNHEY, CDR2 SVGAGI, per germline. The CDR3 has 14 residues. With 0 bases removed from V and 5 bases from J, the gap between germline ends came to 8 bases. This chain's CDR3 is CASSYSPGNNEQFF. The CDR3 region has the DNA TGTGCCAGCAGTTACTCCCCGGGTAACAATGAGCAGTTCTTC.

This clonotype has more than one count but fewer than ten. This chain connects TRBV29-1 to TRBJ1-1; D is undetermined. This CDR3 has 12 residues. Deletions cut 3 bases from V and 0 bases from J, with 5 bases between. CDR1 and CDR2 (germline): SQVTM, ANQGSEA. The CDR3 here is CSVEWVNTEAFF. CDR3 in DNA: TGCAGCGTTGAGTGGGTGAACACTGAAGCTTTCTTT.

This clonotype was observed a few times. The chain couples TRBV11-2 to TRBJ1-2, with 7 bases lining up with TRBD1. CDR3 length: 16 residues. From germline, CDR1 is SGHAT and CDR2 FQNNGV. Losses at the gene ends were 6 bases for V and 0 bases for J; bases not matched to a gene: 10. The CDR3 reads CASRPTGSGANYGYTF. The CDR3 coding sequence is TGTGCCAGCAGACCGACAGGGTCGGGCGCTAACTATGGCTACACCTTC. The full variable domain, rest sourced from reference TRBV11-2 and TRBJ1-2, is EAGVAQSPRYKIIEKRQSVAFWCNPISGHATLYWYQQILGQGPKLLIQFQNNGVVDDSQLPKDRFSAERLKGVDSTLKIQPAKLEDSAVYLCASRPTGSGANYGYTFGSGTRLTVV.